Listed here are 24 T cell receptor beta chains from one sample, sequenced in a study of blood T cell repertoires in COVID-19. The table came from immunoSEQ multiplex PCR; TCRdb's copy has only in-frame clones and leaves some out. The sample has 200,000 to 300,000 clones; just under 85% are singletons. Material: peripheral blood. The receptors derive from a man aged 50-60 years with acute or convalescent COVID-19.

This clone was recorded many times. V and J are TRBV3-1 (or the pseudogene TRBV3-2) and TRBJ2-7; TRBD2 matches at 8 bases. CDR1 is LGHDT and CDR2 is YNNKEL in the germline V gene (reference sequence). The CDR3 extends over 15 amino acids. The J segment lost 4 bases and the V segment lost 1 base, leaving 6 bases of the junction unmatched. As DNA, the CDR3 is TGTGCCAGCAGCCAAGCGGGAGGGCCCGTATACGAGCAGTACTTC. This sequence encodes CASSQAGGPVYEQYF.

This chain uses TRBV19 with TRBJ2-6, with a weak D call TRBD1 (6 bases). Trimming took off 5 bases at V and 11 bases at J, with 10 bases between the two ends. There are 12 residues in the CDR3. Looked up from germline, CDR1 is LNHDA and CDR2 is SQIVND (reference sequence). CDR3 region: CASSSRTDVLTF. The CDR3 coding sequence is TGTGCCAGTAGTTCCCGGACAGACGTCCTGACTTTC.

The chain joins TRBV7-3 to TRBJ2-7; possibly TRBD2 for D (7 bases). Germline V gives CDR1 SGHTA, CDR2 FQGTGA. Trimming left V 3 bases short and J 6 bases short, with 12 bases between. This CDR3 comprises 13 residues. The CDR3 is CASSFGGGGEQYF. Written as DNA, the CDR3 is TGTGCCAGCAGCTTTGGCGGGGGCGGCGAGCAGTACTTC.

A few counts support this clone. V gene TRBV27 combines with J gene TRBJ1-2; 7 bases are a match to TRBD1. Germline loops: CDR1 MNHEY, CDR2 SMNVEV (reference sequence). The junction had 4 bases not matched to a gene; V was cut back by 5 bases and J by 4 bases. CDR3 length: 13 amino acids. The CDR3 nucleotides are TGTGCCAGCAGTGCCGGGACAGCCTATGGCTACACCTTC. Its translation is CASSAGTAYGYTF.

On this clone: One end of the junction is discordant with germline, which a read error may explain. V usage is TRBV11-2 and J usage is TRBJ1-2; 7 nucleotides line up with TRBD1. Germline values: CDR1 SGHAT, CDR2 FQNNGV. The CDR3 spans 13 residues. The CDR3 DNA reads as TGTGCCAGCAGCTTAGAGTGGTCAGGGGGACTCCGCTTC. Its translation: CASSLEWSGGLRF.

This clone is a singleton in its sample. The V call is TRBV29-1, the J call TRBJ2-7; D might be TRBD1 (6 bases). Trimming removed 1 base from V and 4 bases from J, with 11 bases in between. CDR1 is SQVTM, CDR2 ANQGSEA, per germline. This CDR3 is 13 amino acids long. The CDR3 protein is CSVEVLDSYEQYF. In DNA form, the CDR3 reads TGCAGCGTTGAAGTCCTGGACAGTTACGAGCAGTACTTC.

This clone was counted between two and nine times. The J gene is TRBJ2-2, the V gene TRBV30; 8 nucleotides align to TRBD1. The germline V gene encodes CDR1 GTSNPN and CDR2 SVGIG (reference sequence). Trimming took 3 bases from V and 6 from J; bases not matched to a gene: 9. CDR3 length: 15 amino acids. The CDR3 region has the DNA TGTGCCTGGAGAGGGTTGTCAGGGGGCCCCGGGGAGCTGTTTTTT. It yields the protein CAWRGLSGGPGELFF.

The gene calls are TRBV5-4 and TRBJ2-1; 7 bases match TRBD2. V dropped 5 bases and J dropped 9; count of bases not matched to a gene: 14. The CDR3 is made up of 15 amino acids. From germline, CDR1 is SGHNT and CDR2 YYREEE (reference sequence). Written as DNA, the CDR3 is TGTGCCAGCAGTTTGCTAGCGGTCCAGAGCAGTGAGCAGTTCTTC. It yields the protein CASSLLAVQSSEQFF.

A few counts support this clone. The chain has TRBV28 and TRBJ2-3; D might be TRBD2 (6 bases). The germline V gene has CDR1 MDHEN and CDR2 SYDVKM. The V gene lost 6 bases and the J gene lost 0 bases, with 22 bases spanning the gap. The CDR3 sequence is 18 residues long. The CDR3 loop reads CASSTGIASAISTDTQYF. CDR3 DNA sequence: TGTGCCAGCAGCACGGGGATCGCTAGCGCCATTAGCACAGATACGCAGTATTTT.

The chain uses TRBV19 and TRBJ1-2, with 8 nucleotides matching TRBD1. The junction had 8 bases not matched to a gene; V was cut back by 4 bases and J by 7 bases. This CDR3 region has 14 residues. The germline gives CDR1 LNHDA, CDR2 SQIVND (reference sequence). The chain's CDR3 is CASSTQQGGSGYTF. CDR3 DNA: TGTGCCAGTAGTACGCAACAGGGGGGGTCTGGCTACACCTTC.

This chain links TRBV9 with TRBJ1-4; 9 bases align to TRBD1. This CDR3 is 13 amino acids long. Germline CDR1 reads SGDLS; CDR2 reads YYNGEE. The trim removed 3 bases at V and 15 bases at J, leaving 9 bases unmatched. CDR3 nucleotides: TGTGCCAGCAGCGCGCGACAGGGGGAGGAGGTGTTTTTT. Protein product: CASSARQGEEVFF.

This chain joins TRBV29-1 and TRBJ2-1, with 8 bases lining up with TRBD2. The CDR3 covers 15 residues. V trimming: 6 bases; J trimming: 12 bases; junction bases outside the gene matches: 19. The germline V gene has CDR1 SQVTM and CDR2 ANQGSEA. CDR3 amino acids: CSVGTSSGRGIGQFF. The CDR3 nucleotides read TGCAGCGTAGGGACTTCTAGCGGGCGAGGCATTGGGCAGTTCTTC.

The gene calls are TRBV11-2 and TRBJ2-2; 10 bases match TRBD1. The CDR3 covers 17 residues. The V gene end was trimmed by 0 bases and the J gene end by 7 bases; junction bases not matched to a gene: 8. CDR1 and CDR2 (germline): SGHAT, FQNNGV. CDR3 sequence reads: CASSLDRGQGLHGELFF. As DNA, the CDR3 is TGTGCCAGCAGCTTAGATAGGGGACAGGGGTTGCACGGGGAGCTGTTTTTT.

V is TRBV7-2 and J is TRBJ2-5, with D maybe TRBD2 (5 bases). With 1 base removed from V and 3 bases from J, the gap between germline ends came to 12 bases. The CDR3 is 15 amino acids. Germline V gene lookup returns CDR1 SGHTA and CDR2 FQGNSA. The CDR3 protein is CASSLVSWGEETQYF. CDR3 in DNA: TGTGCCAGCAGCTTAGTATCGTGGGGAGAAGAGACCCAGTACTTC.

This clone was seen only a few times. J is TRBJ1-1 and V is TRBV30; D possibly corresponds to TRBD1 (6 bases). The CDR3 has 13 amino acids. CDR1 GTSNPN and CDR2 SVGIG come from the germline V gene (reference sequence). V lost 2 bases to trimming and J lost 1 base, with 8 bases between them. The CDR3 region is CAWSSGANTEAFF. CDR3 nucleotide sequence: TGTGCCTGGAGTTCAGGGGCGAACACTGAAGCTTTCTTT.

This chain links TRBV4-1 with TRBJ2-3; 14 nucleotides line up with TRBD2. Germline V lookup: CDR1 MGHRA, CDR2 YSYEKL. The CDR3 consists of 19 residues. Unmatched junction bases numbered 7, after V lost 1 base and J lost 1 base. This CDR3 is CASSQAGLAGGYGTDTQYF. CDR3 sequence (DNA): TGCGCCAGCAGCCAAGCAGGACTAGCGGGAGGTTATGGCACAGATACGCAGTATTTT.

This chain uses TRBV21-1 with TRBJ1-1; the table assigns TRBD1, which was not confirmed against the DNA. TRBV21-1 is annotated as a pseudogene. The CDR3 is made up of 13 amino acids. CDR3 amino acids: CASGDRKNTEAFF. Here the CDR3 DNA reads TGTGCCAGCGGGGACAGAAAGAACACTGAAGCTTTCTTT.

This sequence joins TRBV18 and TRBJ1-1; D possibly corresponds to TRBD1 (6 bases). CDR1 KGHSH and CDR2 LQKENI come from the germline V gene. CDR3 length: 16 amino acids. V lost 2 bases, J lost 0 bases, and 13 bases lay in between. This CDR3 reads CASSPRGGPMNTEAFF. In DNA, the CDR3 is TGTGCCAGCTCACCAAGAGGGGGACCTATGAACACTGAAGCTTTCTTT.

The DNA of the CDR3 is TGTGCCAGTAAGGGGGGGAGGGACGATCAGCCCCAGCATTTT. It is translated as CASKGGRDDQPQHF. The chain couples TRBV19 to TRBJ1-5, with D possibly TRBD1 on 6 matching bases. Deletions cut 7 bases from V and 5 bases from J, with 15 bases between. The V gene's germline CDR1 is LNHDA and CDR2 SQIVND (reference sequence). The CDR3 totals 14 residues.

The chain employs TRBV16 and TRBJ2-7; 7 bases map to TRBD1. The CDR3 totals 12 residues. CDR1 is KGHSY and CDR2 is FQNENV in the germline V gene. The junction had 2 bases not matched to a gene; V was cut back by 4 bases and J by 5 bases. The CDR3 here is CASSLQGDEQYF. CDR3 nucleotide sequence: TGTGCCAGCAGCCTCCAGGGGGACGAGCAGTACTTC.

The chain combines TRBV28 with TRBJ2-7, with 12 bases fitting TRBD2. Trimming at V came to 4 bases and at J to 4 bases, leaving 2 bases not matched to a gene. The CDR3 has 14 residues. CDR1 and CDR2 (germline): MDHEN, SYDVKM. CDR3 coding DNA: TGTGCCAGCAGTTGGACTAGCGGGAAATACGAGCAGTACTTC. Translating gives CASSWTSGKYEQYF.

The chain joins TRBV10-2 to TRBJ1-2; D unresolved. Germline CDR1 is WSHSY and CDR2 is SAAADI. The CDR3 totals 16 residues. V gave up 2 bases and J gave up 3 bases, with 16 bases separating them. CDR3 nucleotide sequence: TGCGCCAGCAGTGAGGCCCTTTTGGTGGCGGACTATGGCTACACCTTC. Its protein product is CASSEALLVADYGYTF.

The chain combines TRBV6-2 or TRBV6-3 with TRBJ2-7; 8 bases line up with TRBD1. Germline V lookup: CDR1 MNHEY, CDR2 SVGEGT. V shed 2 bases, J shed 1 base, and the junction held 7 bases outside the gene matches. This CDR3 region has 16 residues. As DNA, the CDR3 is TGTGCCAGCAGTTACCCTGTAGGACAGGGTTCCTACGAGCAGTACTTC. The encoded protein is CASSYPVGQGSYEQYF.

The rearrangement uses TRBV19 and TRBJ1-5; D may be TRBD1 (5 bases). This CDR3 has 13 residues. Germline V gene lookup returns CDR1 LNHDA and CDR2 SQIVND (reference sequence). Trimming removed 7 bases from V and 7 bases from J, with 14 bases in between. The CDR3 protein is CASIQGRGQPQHF. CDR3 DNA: TGTGCCAGTATCCAGGGAAGAGGACAGCCCCAGCATTTT.